The rows below give T cell receptor beta chains drawn from one sample of a study of T-cell reconstitution after alpha-beta-depleted transplantation in children. TCRdb independently ran MiXCR on the PCR reads; one entry per CDR3 protein. The table shows about 290,000 distinct CDR3 sequences, with around 10% occurring only once. The source was PBMCs, collected before TCRalphabeta/CD19-depleted stem cell transplant. These receptors were collected from a boy under three years old with acute myeloid leukemia, due to receive a stem cell transplant. CDR3s include the opening cysteine and the closing phenylalanine or tryptophan. D genes are given only for firm matches. Clone size, where shown, is once, few, many, or a class for clones that have expanded.

D gene	J gene	V gene	clone size	CDR3 DNA	CDR3 protein
TRBD1	TRBJ2-2	TRBV12-3/TRBV12-4	.	TGTGCCAGCAGTTCCACGAGGGGGACAGTTACCTTCCTCGGGGAGCTGTTTTTT	CASSSTRGTVTFLGELFF
TRBD1	TRBJ1-1	TRBV11-1	many	TGTGCCAGCAGCCATATATTAAGGACAGGGACCTCTAACACTGAAGCTTTCTTT	CASSHILRTGTSNTEAFF
.	TRBJ1-5	TRBV6-5	.	TGTGCCAGCAGTTACGGACCTGGTCAGCCCCAGCATTTT	CASSYGPGQPQHF
.	TRBJ2-2	TRBV7-3	many	TGTGCCAGAGGGAAGGAGCTGTTTTTT	CARGKELFF
.	TRBJ1-5	TRBV7-9	few	TGTGCCAGCAGCTTCGGACACCTTGGCAATCAGCCCCAGCATTTT	CASSFGHLGNQPQHF
.	TRBJ2-3	TRBV20-1	many	TGCAGTGCTAGACGCCGCGGTAGCGTAGATACGCAGTATTTT	CSARRRGSVDTQYF
.	TRBJ2-7	TRBV9	many	TGTGCCAGCAGCGTAGGTGGGACTGTATCCTACGAGCAGTACTTC	CASSVGGTVSYEQYF
.	TRBJ2-1	TRBV29-1	many	TGCAGCGTTGAACCAGGGACATCTTACAATGAGCAGTTCTTC	CSVEPGTSYNEQFF
.	TRBJ2-2	TRBV6-5	many	TGTGCCAGCAGATTCGTCGCCGGGGAGCTGTTTTTT	CASRFVAGELFF
TRBD1	TRBJ2-7	TRBV28	many	TGTGCCAGCATTAACAGGGGGCGATCCTACGAGCAGTACTTC	CASINRGRSYEQYF
.	TRBJ2-2	TRBV4-2	many	TGTGCCAGCAGCCAAGGGGGACAGAACACCGGGGAGCTGTTTTTT	CASSQGGQNTGELFF
TRBD2	TRBJ2-1	TRBV28	many	TGTGCCAGCAGTTTGGGACTAGCGGGGACCTTTTCCAATGAGCAGTTCTTC	CASSLGLAGTFSNEQFF
.	TRBJ1-5	TRBV14	many	TGTGCCAGCAGCCAAACGACCTATCAGCCCCAGCATTTT	CASSQTTYQPQHF
.	TRBJ2-7	TRBV12-5	few	TGTGCTAGTGGTTTGGAAACGATTCTCTCGGGGCGCCCCTACGAGCAGTACTTC	CASGLETILSGRPYEQYF
.	TRBJ1-6	TRBV27	many	TGTGCCAGCAGACACTTGTTGGGTGCTTCACCCCTCCACTTT	CASRHLLGASPLHF
.	TRBJ2-4	TRBV11-2	many	TGTGCCAGCAGCTTAGTCGGCGGGGGCATAACCAAAAACATTCAGTACTTC	CASSLVGGGITKNIQYF
TRBD1	TRBJ2-7	TRBV11-3	many	TGTGCCAGCAGCCGAACTGGACAGGTATACGAGCAGTACTTC	CASSRTGQVYEQYF
.	TRBJ1-5	TRBV7-2	many	TGTGCCAGCAGCCCGGGACAACGGGATCAGCCCCAGCATTTT	CASSPGQRDQPQHF
.	TRBJ1-2	TRBV15	many	TGTGCCACCAGCAGAGAATTGGGTTTATATGGCTACACCTTC	CATSRELGLYGYTF
.	TRBJ1-1	TRBV6-5	many	TGTGCCAGCAGTTACTTAACAGGATACACTGAAGCTTTCTTT	CASSYLTGYTEAFF
.	TRBJ2-5	TRBV4-3	few	TGCGCCAGCAGCCAAGATGGCAGGGGCCCGGGGCAAGAGACCCAGTACTTC	CASSQDGRGPGQETQYF
.	TRBJ2-1	TRBV28	many	TGTGCCAGCAGTTTTACGGGAGTCAACTACAATGAGCAGTTCTTC	CASSFTGVNYNEQFF
.	TRBJ2-3	TRBV19	few	TGTGCCAGTAGTATTCTCGGGGACCTTACAGATACGCAGTATTTT	CASSILGDLTDTQYF
.	TRBJ2-3	TRBV5-6	many	TGTGCCAGCACTCGGTACGGAGGAACAGATACGCAGTATTTT	CASTRYGGTDTQYF
.	TRBJ2-5	TRBV19	many	TGTGCCAGTAGTATCTACGCAAGGGAGACCCAGTACTTC	CASSIYARETQYF
.	TRBJ1-4	TRBV28	many	TGTGCCAGCAGTCCTCTGGGACAAGGAACGGAAAAACTGTTTTTT	CASSPLGQGTEKLFF
.	TRBJ1-6	TRBV25-1	.	TGTGCCAGCAGCCTTCATGATTCACCCCTCCACTTT	CASSLHDSPLHF
.	TRBJ1-6	TRBV10-3	many	TGTGCCTCAAGGGGGGGCCCAGTCTCACCCCTCCACTTT	CASRGGPVSPLHF
.	TRBJ1-1	TRBV4-1	many	TGCGCCAGCAGCCACCCTGGGGGTGAAGCTTTCTTT	CASSHPGGEAFF
TRBD1	TRBJ2-1	TRBV24-1	many	TGTGCCACCAGTGATGGACAGGTCAATGAGCAGTTCTTC	CATSDGQVNEQFF
TRBD2	TRBJ2-1	TRBV12-3/TRBV12-4	many	TGTGCCAGCACCTCCGGGACTAGCCCCTACAATGAGCAGTTCTTC	CASTSGTSPYNEQFF
.	TRBJ1-6	TRBV7-2	many	TGTGCCAGCAGCGAACAGCAGGGAAGTTCACCCCTCCACTTT	CASSEQQGSSPLHF
TRBD2	TRBJ2-5	TRBV20-1	many	TGCAGTGCTAAAACTAGCGGGAGGTACCAAGAGACCCAGTACTTC	CSAKTSGRYQETQYF
TRBD2	TRBJ2-1	TRBV7-2	.	TGTGCCAGCAGCCAAACTAGCGGGAGCAATGAGCAGCTCTTC	CASSQTSGSNEQLF
TRBD1	TRBJ1-1	TRBV5-1	many	TGCGCCAGCAGCTTGCGACAGGGGAATACTGAAGCTTTCTTT	CASSLRQGNTEAFF
.	TRBJ1-2	TRBV7-2	.	TGTGCCAGCAGCTTTGGGGGGGTTGATGGCTACACCTTC	CASSFGGVDGYTF
TRBD2	TRBJ2-7	TRBV7-2	.	TGTGCCAGCAGCCCGAGACTAGCGGGGGGGCTAGGACCCTACGAGCAGTACTTC	CASSPRLAGGLGPYEQYF